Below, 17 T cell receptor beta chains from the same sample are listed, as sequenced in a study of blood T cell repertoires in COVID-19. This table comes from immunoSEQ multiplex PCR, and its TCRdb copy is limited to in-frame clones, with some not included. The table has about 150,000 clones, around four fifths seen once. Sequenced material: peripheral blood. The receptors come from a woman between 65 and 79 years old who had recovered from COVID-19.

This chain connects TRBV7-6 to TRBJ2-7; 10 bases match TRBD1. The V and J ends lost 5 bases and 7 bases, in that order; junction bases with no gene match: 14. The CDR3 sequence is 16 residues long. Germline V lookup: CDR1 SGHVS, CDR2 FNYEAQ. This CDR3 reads CASSPRSDRGRGEQYF. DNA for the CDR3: TGTGCCAGCAGCCCAAGGAGCGACAGGGGGCGCGGTGAGCAGTACTTC.

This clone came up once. The CDR3 DNA reads TGTGCCAGCAGCTTATCGGGACTAGGTAGTGAGGAGCAGTACTTC. Its protein product is CASSLSGLGSEEQYF. This chain links TRBV7-3 with TRBJ2-7; 8 positions match TRBD2. The CDR3 loop spans 15 amino acids. Germline V gene sequence: CDR1 SGHTA, CDR2 FQGTGA. Trimming at V came to 2 bases and at J to 7 bases, leaving 10 bases not matched to a gene.

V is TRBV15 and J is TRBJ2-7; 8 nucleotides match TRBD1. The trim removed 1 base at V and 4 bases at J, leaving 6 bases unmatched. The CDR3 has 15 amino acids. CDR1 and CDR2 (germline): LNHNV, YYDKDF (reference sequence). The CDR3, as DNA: TGTGCCACCAGCAGAGCGGGACAGGCGGCTTACGAGCAGTACTTC. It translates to CATSRAGQAAYEQYF.

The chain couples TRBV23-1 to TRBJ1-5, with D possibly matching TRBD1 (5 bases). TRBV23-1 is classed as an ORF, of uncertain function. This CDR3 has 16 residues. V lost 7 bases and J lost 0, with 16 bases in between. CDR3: CASKSGVPYSNQPQHF. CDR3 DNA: TGCGCCAGCAAGTCGGGGGTCCCCTATAGCAATCAGCCCCAGCATTTT.

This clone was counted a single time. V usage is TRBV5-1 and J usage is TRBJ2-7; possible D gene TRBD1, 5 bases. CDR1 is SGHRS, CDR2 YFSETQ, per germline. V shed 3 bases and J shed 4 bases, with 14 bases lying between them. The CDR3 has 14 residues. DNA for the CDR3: TGCGCCAGCAGCTCCAACCCCGACAGTTACGAGCAGTACTTC. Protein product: CASSSNPDSYEQYF.

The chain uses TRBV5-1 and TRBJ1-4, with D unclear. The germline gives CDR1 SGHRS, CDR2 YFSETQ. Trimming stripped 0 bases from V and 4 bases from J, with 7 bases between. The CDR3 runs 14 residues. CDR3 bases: TGCGCCAGCAGCTTGGGAACCTATAATGAAAAACTGTTTTTT. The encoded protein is CASSLGTYNEKLFF.

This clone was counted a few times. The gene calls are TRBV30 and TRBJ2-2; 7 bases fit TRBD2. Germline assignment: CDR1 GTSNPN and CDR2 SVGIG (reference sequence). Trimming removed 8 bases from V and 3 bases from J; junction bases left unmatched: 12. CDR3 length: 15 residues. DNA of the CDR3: TGTGCCCGCTCCAAGGGCCGGGGGGACACCGGGGAGCTGTTTTTT. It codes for CARSKGRGDTGELFF.

The CDR3 is CASSSLNEKLFF. The CDR3 coding sequence is TGTGCCAGCAGCTCCCTAAATGAAAAACTGTTTTTT. The gene calls are TRBV7-2 and TRBJ1-4, with D unresolved. Germline lookup yields CDR1 SGHTA and CDR2 FQGNSA. The CDR3 is 12 amino acids. V was cut by 4 bases and J by 5 bases, with 5 bases left in between. Full variable domain (missing parts from reference TRBV7-2 and TRBJ1-4): GAGVSQSPSNKVTEKGKDVELRCDPISGHTALYWYRQSLGQGLEFLIYFQGNSAPDKSGLPSDRFSAERTGGSVSTLTIQRTQQEDSAVYLCASSSLNEKLFFGSGTQLSVL.

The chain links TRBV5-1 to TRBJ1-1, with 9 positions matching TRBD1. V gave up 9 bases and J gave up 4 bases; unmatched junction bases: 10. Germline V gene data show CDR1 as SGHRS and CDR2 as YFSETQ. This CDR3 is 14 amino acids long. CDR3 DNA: TGCGCCACGCGACTTGGGACAGGGCCCACTGAAGCTTTCTTT. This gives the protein CATRLGTGPTEAFF.

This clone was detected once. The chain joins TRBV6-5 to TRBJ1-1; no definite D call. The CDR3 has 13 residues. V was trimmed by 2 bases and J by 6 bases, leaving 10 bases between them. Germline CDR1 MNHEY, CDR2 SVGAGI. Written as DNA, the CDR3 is TGTGCCAGCAGTTACACGGAAGGAGCTGAAGCTTTCTTT. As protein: CASSYTEGAEAFF.

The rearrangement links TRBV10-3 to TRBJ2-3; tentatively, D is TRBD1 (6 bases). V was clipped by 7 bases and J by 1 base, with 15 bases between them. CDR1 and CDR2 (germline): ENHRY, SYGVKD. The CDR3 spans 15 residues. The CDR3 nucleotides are TGTGCCATCATGGGGGCGCAGGAGCGCACAGATACGCAGTATTTT. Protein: CAIMGAQERTDTQYF.

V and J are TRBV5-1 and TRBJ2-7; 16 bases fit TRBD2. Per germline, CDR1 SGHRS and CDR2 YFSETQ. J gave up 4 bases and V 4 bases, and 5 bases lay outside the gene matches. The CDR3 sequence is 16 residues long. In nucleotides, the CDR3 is TGCGCCAGCAGCCCCGGGACTAGCGGGGGGGCTTACGAGCAGTACTTC. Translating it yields CASSPGTSGGAYEQYF.

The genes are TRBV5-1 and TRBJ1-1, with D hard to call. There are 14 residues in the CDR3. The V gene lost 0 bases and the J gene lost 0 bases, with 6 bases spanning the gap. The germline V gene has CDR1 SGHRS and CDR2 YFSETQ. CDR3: CASSLDFMNTEAFF. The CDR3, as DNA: TGCGCCAGCAGCTTGGACTTTATGAACACTGAAGCTTTCTTT.

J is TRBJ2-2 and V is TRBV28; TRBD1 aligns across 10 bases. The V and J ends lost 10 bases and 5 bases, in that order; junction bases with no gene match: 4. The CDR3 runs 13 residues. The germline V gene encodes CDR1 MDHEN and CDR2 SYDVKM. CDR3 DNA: TGTGCCATCCGACAGGGGGCGACCGGGGAGCTGTTTTTT. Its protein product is CAIRQGATGELFF.

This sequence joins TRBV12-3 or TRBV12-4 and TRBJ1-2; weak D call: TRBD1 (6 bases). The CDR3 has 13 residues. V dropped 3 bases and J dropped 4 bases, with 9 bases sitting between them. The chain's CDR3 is CASSFGRGYGYTF. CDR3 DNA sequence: TGTGCCAGCAGTTTTGGCAGGGGCTATGGCTACACCTTC.

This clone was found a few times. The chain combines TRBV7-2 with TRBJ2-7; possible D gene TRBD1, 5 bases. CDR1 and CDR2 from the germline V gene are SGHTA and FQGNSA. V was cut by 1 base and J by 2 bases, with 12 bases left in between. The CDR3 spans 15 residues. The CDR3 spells CASSLDSRATYEQYF. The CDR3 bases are TGTGCCAGCAGCTTAGATAGCAGGGCCACCTACGAGCAGTACTTC.

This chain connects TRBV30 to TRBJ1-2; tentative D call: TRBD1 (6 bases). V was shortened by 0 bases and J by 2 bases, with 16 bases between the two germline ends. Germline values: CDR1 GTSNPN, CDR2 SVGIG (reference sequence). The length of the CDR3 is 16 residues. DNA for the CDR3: TGTGCCTGGAGTGTAAACAGGGAGGGTGCCAACTATGGCTACACCTTC. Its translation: CAWSVNREGANYGYTF.